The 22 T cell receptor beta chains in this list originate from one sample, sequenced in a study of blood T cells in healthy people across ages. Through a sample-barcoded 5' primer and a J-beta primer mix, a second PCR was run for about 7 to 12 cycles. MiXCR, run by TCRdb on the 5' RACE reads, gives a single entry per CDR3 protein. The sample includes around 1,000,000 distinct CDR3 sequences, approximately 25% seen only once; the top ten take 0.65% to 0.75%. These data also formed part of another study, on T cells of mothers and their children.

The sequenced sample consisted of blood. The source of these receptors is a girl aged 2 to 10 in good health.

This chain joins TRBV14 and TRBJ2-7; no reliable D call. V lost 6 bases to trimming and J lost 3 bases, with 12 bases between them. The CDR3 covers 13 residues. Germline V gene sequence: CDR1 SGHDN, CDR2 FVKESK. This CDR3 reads CASSLYMGYEQYF. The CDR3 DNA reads TGTGCCAGCAGTCTATACATGGGCTACGAGCAGTACTTC. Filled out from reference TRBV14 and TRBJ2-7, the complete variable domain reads EAGVTQFPSHSVIEKGQTVTLRCDPISGHDNLYWYRRVMGKEIKFLLHFVKESKQDESGMPNNRFLAERTGGTYSTLKVQPAELEDSGVYFCASSLYMGYEQYFGPGTRLTVT.

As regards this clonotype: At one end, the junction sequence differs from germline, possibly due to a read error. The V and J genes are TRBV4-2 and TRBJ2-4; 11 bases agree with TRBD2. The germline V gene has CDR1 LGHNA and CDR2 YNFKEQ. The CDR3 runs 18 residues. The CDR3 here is CASSQEPGLAETKNIPYF. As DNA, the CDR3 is TGTGCCAGCAGCCAAGAACCGGGACTAGCGGAAACCAAAAACATTCCGTACTTC.

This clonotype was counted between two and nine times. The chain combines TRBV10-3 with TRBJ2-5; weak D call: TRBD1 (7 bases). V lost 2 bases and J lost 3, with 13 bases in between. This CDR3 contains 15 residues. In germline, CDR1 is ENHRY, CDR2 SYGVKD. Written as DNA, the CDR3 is TGTGCCATCAGTGAGGCCAGGGGGGAGAAAGAGACCCAGTACTTC. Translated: CAISEARGEKETQYF.

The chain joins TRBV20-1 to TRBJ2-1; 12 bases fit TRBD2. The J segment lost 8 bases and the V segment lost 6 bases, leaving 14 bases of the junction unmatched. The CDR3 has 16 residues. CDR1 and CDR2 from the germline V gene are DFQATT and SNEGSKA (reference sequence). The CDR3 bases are TGCAGTGCAACATCCCAGACTAGCGGGAGTATAGATGAGCAGTTCTTC. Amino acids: CSATSQTSGSIDEQFF.

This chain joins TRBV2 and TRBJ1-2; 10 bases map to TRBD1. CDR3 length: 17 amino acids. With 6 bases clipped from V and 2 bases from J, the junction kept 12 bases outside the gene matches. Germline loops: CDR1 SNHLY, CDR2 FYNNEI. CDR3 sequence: CASRATLGDRGNYGYTF. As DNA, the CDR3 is TGTGCCAGCAGAGCAACCCTAGGGGACAGGGGCAACTATGGCTACACCTTC.

Here the CDR3 DNA reads TGTGCCAGCAGCCCCCACTCCGGGGAGCAGTTCTTC. Its translation: CASSPHSGEQFF. This rearrangement joins TRBV7-9 to TRBJ2-1; D call uncertain. The germline V gene has CDR1 SEHNR and CDR2 FQNEAQ (reference sequence). This CDR3 contains 12 residues. Trimming cost V 5 bases and J 10 bases, with 12 bases left between them.

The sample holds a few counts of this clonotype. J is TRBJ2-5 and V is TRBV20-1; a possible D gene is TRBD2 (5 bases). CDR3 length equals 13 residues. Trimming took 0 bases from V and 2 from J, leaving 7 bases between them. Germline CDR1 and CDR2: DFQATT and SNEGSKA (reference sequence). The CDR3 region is CSAREAAQETQYF. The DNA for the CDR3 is TGCAGTGCTAGAGAAGCGGCTCAAGAGACCCAGTACTTC.

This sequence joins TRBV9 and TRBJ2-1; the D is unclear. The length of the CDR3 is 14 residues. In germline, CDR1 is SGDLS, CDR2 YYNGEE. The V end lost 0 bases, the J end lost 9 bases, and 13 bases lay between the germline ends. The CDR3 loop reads CASSVVQNLGEQFF. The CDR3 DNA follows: TGTGCCAGCAGCGTAGTACAGAATTTAGGTGAGCAGTTCTTC.

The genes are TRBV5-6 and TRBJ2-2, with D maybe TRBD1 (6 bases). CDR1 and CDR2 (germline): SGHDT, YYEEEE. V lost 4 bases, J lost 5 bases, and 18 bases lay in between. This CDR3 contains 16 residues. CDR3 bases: TGTGCCAGCAGCCCCAGTCCCAGGGGAGAGACCGGGGAGCTGTTTTTT. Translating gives CASSPSPRGETGELFF. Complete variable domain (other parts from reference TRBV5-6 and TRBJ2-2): DAGVTQSPTHLIKTRGQQVTLRCSPKSGHDTVSWYQQALGQGPQFIFQYYEEEERQRGNFPDRFSGHQFPNYSSELNVNALLLGDSALYLCASSPSPRGETGELFFGEGSRLTVL.

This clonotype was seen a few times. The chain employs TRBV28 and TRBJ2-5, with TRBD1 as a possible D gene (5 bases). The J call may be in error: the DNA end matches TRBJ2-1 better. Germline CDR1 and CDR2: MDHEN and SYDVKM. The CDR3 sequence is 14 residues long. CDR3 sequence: CASSPPAGYNEQFF. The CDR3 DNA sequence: TGTGCCAGCAGTCCGCCGGCAGGGTACAATGAGCAGTTCTTC.

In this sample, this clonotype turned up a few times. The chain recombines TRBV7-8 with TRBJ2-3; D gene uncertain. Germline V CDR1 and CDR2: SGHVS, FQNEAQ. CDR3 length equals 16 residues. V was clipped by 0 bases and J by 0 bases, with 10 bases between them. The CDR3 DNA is TGTGCCAGCAGCTTAGCGGGCTCCGGCAGCACAGATACGCAGTATTTT. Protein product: CASSLAGSGSTDTQYF.

This chain's CDR3 is CAAGSGAPLSYEQYF. In DNA, the CDR3 is TGTGCCGCGGGGTCCGGGGCACCCTTGTCCTACGAGCAGTACTTC. This chain connects TRBV6-5 to TRBJ2-7; TRBD2 might be the D (6 bases). The length of the CDR3 is 15 residues. Germline values: CDR1 MNHEY, CDR2 SVGAGI. Between the trimmed V and J ends, which lost 11 bases and 1 base, there was a span of 21 bases.

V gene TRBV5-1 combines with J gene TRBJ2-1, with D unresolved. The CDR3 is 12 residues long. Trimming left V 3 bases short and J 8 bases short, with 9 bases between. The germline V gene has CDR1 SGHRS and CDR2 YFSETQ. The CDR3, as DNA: TGCGCCAGCAGCTGGTATCGGCATGAGCAGTTCTTC. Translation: CASSWYRHEQFF. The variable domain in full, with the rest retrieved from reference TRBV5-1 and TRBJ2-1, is KAGVTQTPRYLIKTRGQQVTLSCSPISGHRSVSWYQQTPGQGLQFLFEYFSETQRNKGNFPGRFSGRQFSNSRSEMNVSTLELGDSALYLCASSWYRHEQFFGPGTRLTVL.

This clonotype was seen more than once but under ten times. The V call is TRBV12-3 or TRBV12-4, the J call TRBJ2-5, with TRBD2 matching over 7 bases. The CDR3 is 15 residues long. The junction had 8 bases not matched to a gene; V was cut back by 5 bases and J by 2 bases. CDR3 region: CASSTRRTRQETQYF. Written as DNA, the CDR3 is TGTGCCAGCAGTACCCGAAGGACTAGGCAAGAGACCCAGTACTTC.

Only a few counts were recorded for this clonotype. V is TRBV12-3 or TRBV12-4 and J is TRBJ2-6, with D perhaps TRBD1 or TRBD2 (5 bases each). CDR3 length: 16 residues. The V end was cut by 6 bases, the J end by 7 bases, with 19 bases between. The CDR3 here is CASRFTGGRGANVLTF. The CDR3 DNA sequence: TGTGCCAGCAGGTTCACAGGAGGTCGAGGAGCCAACGTCCTGACTTTC.

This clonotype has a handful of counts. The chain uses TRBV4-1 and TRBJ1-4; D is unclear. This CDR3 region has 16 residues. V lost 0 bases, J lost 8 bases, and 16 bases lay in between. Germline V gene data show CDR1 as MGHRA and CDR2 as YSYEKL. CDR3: CASSQDVTDPLEKLFF. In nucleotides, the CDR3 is TGCGCCAGCAGCCAAGATGTCACAGATCCCTTGGAAAAACTGTTTTTT.

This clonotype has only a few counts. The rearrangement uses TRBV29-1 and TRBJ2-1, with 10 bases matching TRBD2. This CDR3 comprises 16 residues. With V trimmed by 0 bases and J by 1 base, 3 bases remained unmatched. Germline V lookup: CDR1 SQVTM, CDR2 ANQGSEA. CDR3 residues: CSVEDQREGSYNEQFF. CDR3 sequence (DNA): TGCAGCGTTGAAGATCAGCGGGAGGGTTCCTACAATGAGCAGTTCTTC.

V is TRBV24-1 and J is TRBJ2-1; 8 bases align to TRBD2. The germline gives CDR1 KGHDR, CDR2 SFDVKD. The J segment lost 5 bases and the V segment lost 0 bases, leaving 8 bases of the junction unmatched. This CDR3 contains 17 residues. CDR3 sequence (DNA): TGTGCCACCAGTGATTTGCAAGCAGCGGGGGAGAACAATGAGCAGTTCTTC. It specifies CATSDLQAAGENNEQFF.

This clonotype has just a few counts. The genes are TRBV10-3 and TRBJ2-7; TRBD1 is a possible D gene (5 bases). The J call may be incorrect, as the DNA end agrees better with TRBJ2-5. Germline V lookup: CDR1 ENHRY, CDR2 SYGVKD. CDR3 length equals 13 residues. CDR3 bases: TGTGCCATCAGTGGTCCCGACAGCCAGACCCAGTACTTC. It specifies CAISGPDSQTQYF.

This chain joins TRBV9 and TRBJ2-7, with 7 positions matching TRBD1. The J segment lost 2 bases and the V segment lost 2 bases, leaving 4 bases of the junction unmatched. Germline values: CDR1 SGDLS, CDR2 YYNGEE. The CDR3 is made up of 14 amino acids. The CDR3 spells CASSVGTDPYEQYF. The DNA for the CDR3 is TGTGCCAGCAGCGTTGGGACAGATCCCTACGAGCAGTACTTC.

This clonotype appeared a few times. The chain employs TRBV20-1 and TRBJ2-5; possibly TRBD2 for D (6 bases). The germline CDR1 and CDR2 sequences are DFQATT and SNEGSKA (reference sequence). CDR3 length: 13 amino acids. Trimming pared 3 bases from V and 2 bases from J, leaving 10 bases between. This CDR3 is CSASWDFQETQYF. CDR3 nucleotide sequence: TGCAGTGCTAGCTGGGACTTTCAAGAGACCCAGTACTTC.

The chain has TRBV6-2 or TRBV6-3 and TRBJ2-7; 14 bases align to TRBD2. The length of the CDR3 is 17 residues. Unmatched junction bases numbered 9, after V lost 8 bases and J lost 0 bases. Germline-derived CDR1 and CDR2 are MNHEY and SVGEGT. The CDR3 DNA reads TGTGCCAGCTACGGACTAGCGGGGGGCGAAAGCTCCTACGAGCAGTACTTC. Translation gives CASYGLAGGESSYEQYF.